Presented here are 6 T cell receptor beta chains from one specimen sequenced in a study of cytomegalovirus exposure and HLA in healthy donors. The study ran its PCR with 60 Vbeta and 13 Jbeta primers. Method: immunoSEQ multiplex PCR; TCRdb's copy keeps in-frame clones and lacks some. The repertoire holds tens of thousands of clones, around four fifths seen once, with roughly 1.5% in the top ten. Sequencing used PBMCs. These receptors were collected from a male donor in good health and CMV-seronegative.

The CDR3 bases are TGTGCCACCCAGCCGGCGGGACAGGGCCCTGGAAACACCATATATTTT. This translates into CATQPAGQGPGNTIYF. The V and J genes are TRBV10-3 and TRBJ1-3; 9 nucleotides line up with TRBD1. CDR3 length: 16 amino acids. Germline-derived CDR1 and CDR2 are ENHRY and SYGVKD. V lost 10 bases, J lost 2 bases, and 12 bases stayed unmatched.

V gene TRBV18 combines with J gene TRBJ2-7; 11 nucleotides line up with TRBD1. The V gene's germline CDR1 is KGHSH and CDR2 LQKENI. Germline trimming cut 6 bases from V and 3 bases from J; bases unmatched to any gene: 7. The length of the CDR3 is 15 residues. The CDR3 protein is CASSRPGQGDYEQYF. The CDR3 region has the DNA TGTGCCAGCTCGCGACCGGGACAGGGGGACTACGAGCAGTACTTC.

Comment on this clone: The limits of the CDR3 on the DNA are not certain, so only TCRdb's listed CDR3 is given. The J gene is TRBJ1-4, the V gene TRBV6-6; the D call TRBD1 from the table was never checked on the DNA. From its first to its last residue, the CDR3 has 15 amino acids. CDR1 and CDR2 from the germline V gene are MNHNY and SVGAGI (reference sequence). CDR3: CASSTSARGGEKLFF.

The chain carries TRBV5-4 and TRBJ1-1; 10 bases agree with TRBD1. Germline CDR1 reads SGHNT; CDR2 reads YYREEE (reference sequence). The CDR3 totals 17 residues. J was trimmed by 3 bases and V by 0 bases; bases with no gene match: 8. CDR3 residues: CASSLVRDRGGDTEAFF. The CDR3 DNA reads as TGTGCCAGCAGCTTGGTGAGGGACAGGGGAGGGGACACTGAAGCTTTCTTT.

The chain has TRBV11-2 and TRBJ2-7, with 12 bases matching TRBD2. CDR3 length equals 17 residues. Per germline, CDR1 SGHAT and CDR2 FQNNGV. Trimming removed 3 bases from V and 2 bases from J; junction bases left unmatched: 8. The CDR3, as DNA: TGTGCCAGCAGCTTCGAAGGACTAGCGGGATATCCCTACGAGCAGTACTTC. It specifies CASSFEGLAGYPYEQYF.

The chain carries TRBV6-1 and TRBJ2-7, with D possibly matching TRBD2 (6 bases). From germline, CDR1 is MNHNS and CDR2 SASEGT. The CDR3 runs 14 residues. V lost 7 bases and J lost 7, with 20 bases in between. The CDR3 DNA sequence: TGTGCCAGCAAGGAGGGACCGGGTACGGGGGAGCAGTACTTC. Translating it yields CASKEGPGTGEQYF.